These 31 T cell receptor beta chains were sequenced from one sample in a study of spatial heterogeneity in lung cancer. Time point specified: sample taken at primary tumor resection. Without sorting, whole RNA was sequenced from tumor, nontumor lung or frozen PBMC. MiXCR was run by TCRdb on the 5' RACE reads, yielding one entry per CDR3 protein. The data hold tens of thousands of distinct CDR3 sequences, with about a fifth observed a single time. Sequenced here: PBMCs, sampled at surgery. These receptors were obtained from a male donor with early-stage non-small cell lung cancer.

Many counts were recorded for this clonotype. The rearrangement joins TRBV12-5 to TRBJ1-1; 7 bases line up with TRBD1. Per germline, CDR1 LGHNT and CDR2 FRNRAP. This CDR3 has 13 residues. The junction had 6 bases not matched to a gene; V was cut back by 5 bases and J by 6 bases. The DNA for the CDR3 is TGTGCTAGTGGTGCTTCAGGGGGGGCTGAAGCTTTCTTT. This translates into CASGASGGAEAFF.

The genes are TRBV7-3 and TRBJ2-3; 7 positions match TRBD2. The V gene's germline CDR1 is SGHTA and CDR2 FQGTGA. Unmatched junction bases numbered 5, after V lost 4 bases and J lost 1 base. This CDR3 is 15 amino acids long. The CDR3 loop is CASSYSGPGTDTQYF. In DNA form, the CDR3 reads TGTGCCAGCAGCTATAGCGGGCCGGGCACAGATACGCAGTATTTT. Together with reference TRBV7-3 and TRBJ2-3, the CDR3 gives the full variable domain: GAGVSQTPSNKVTEKGKYVELRCDPISGHTALYWYRQSLGQGPEFLIYFQGTGAADDSGLPNDRFFAVRPEGSVSTLKIQRTERGDSAVYLCASSYSGPGTDTQYFGPGTRLTVL.

In this sample, this clonotype turned up a few times. The chain combines TRBV12-3 or TRBV12-4 with TRBJ1-2, with 7 bases that match TRBD1. The V gene end was trimmed by 5 bases and the J gene end by 5 bases; junction bases not matched to a gene: 8. The CDR3 is 14 residues long. CDR3 region: CASSPRGQSYGYTF. CDR3 DNA: TGTGCCAGCAGTCCCCGGGGACAGAGTTATGGCTACACCTTC.

The table lists this clonotype with many counts. The rearrangement links TRBV10-3 to TRBJ2-7; D gene uncertain. CDR1 and CDR2 (germline): ENHRY, SYGVKD. Trimming shortened V by 2 bases and J by 0 bases, and 8 bases separated the two germline ends. The CDR3 has 14 residues. The CDR3 DNA reads TGTGCCATCAGTGAGATCCGACTCTCCTACGAGCAGTACTTC. It translates to CAISEIRLSYEQYF.

The chain joins TRBV12-3 or TRBV12-4 to TRBJ2-6; D is possibly TRBD2 (6 bases). This CDR3 comprises 21 residues. V was pared by 7 bases and J by 0 bases, with 28 bases between. CDR3 in amino acids: CASTARVSFGSGASGANVLTF. The DNA of the CDR3 is TGTGCCAGCACCGCTCGGGTTTCTTTTGGTAGCGGCGCCTCTGGGGCCAACGTCCTGACTTTC.

This chain uses TRBV9 with TRBJ2-3, with D possibly TRBD2 on 6 matching bases. The CDR3 sequence is 13 residues long. The ends were cut back, 0 bases at V and 5 bases at J, with 7 bases in the middle. Per the germline V gene, CDR1 is SGDLS and CDR2 is YYNGEE. Written as DNA, the CDR3 is TGTGCCAGCAGCGTAGGACTAGAAGATACGCAGTATTTT. Its protein is CASSVGLEDTQYF.

This chain links TRBV20-1 with TRBJ1-1, with D maybe TRBD1 (5 bases). V dropped 7 bases and J dropped 3 bases, with 12 bases sitting between them. The CDR3 length is 12 residues. Germline V gives CDR1 DFQATT, CDR2 SNEGSKA (reference sequence). CDR3 sequence: CSVRGEDTEAFF. The CDR3 nucleotides are TGCAGTGTTCGGGGGGAGGACACTGAAGCTTTCTTT.

This clonotype was observed a handful of times. This chain links TRBV12-3 or TRBV12-4 with TRBJ2-2, with D possibly being TRBD1 (6 bases). The CDR3 is made up of 13 amino acids. Trimming took off 5 bases at V and 2 bases at J, with 6 bases between the two ends. CDR3 sequence reads: CASSGTNTGELFF. The CDR3 coding sequence is TGTGCCAGCAGTGGGACAAACACCGGGGAGCTGTTTTTT.

The rearrangement joins TRBV19 to TRBJ1-3, with 10 nucleotides matching TRBD1. The ends lost 6 bases at V and 0 bases at J; junction bases unmatched: 2. From germline, CDR1 is LNHDA and CDR2 SQIVND (reference sequence). The CDR3 length is 15 residues. The CDR3 protein is CASSRTGGSGNTIYF. DNA for the CDR3: TGTGCCAGTAGCAGGACAGGGGGCTCTGGAAACACCATATATTTT.

This chain connects TRBV12-3 or TRBV12-4 to TRBJ2-7; D is undetermined. The CDR3 totals 13 residues. Trimming pared 3 bases from V and 5 bases from J, leaving 11 bases between. The CDR3 region is CASSFRLDHEQYF. CDR3 sequence (DNA): TGTGCCAGCAGTTTCCGGCTAGACCACGAGCAGTACTTC.

This clonotype was counted only a few times. This chain uses TRBV7-9 with TRBJ1-4, with D possibly TRBD1 on 6 matching bases. Trimming cost V 5 bases and J 6 bases, with 13 bases left between them. Germline V lookup: CDR1 SEHNR, CDR2 FQNEAQ (reference sequence). The CDR3 spans 14 residues. For the CDR3, the DNA is TGTGCCAGCAGCGAGGACAGCTCCTATGAAAAACTGTTTTTT. This encodes CASSEDSSYEKLFF.

This rearrangement joins TRBV12-3 or TRBV12-4 to TRBJ2-7, with D uncertain. Trimming left V 1 base short and J 0 bases short, with 10 bases between. The CDR3 runs to 15 residues. The CDR3 spells CASSLGQISSYEQYF. The CDR3 coding sequence is TGTGCCAGCAGTTTAGGGCAGATTTCCTCCTACGAGCAGTACTTC.

This clonotype has only a few counts. V gene TRBV6-1 combines with J gene TRBJ2-1, with D hard to call. Per the germline V gene, CDR1 is MNHNS and CDR2 is SASEGT. Trimming left V 6 bases short and J 9 bases short, with 15 bases between. The CDR3 length is 13 residues. The DNA of the CDR3 is TGTGCCAGCAGCCTCCTAGTCTCCGGTGAGCAGTTCTTC. As protein: CASSLLVSGEQFF.

This clonotype was observed a few times. V gene TRBV18 combines with J gene TRBJ2-1; 7 bases align to TRBD1. Trimming took 8 bases from V and 2 from J; bases not matched to a gene: 6. There are 14 residues in the CDR3. CDR1 and CDR2 (germline): KGHSH, LQKENI. Here the CDR3 DNA reads TGTGCCAGCGCCGGGACAGACACCTACAATGAGCAGTTCTTC. Its protein is CASAGTDTYNEQFF.

The genes are TRBV11-1 and TRBJ2-4; 7 nucleotides match TRBD1. This CDR3 is 13 amino acids long. V shed 2 bases and J 6 bases; nucleotides not matched to a gene: 1. CDR1 is SGHAT and CDR2 is FQDESV in the germline V gene (reference sequence). As DNA, the CDR3 is TGTGCCAGCAGCTTACCAGGGGGAAACATTCAGTACTTC. Its translation: CASSLPGGNIQYF.

This clonotype was observed a few times. The chain carries TRBV5-1 and TRBJ1-2; tentatively, D is TRBD1 (6 bases). The CDR3 covers 12 residues. The V gene's germline CDR1 is SGHRS and CDR2 YFSETQ. Between the trimmed V and J ends, which lost 3 bases and 6 bases, there was a span of 9 bases. This CDR3 reads CASSSQGDGYTF. The CDR3 coding sequence is TGCGCCAGCAGCTCACAGGGAGATGGCTACACCTTC.

The table lists this clonotype with a few counts. The chain carries TRBV7-3 and TRBJ1-6; tentative D call: TRBD1 (5 bases). CDR3 size: 15 residues. From germline, CDR1 is SGHTA and CDR2 FQGTGA. Deletions cut 1 base from V and 9 bases from J, with 13 bases between. The DNA of the CDR3 is TGTGCCAGCAGCTTAAACCGGGGCTCAGGTTCACCCCTCCACTTT. This translates into CASSLNRGSGSPLHF.

A few counts support this clonotype. The V and J genes are TRBV20-1 and TRBJ1-1; TRBD1 agrees at 7 bases. The germline V gene has CDR1 DFQATT and CDR2 SNEGSKA (reference sequence). The CDR3 consists of 12 residues. V lost 6 bases and J lost 6; bases outside the gene matches: 7. CDR3 DNA sequence: TGCAGTGCCCTTGACAGGGTCCCTGAAGCTTTCTTT. It translates to CSALDRVPEAFF.

This clonotype was found a few times. J is TRBJ2-2 and V is TRBV5-1; 9 nucleotides align to TRBD2. Germline V lookup: CDR1 SGHRS, CDR2 YFSETQ. Trimming cost V 3 bases and J 1 base; bases outside gene matches: 16. The CDR3 is made up of 20 amino acids. DNA for the CDR3: TGCGCCAGCAGCTCCTTTCTAGCGGGGCCTCGCCGCTTGAACACCGGGGAGCTGTTTTTT. This encodes CASSSFLAGPRRLNTGELFF.

This clonotype was counted a few times. The chain joins TRBV20-1 to TRBJ2-1, with a possible D match to TRBD1 (7 bases). Germline CDR1 reads DFQATT; CDR2 reads SNEGSKA (reference sequence). V shed 3 bases and J shed 8 bases, with 20 bases lying between them. CDR3 size: 15 residues. CDR3 nucleotides: TGCAGTGCTAGTCGGCGGGCAGGGGGGACGGATGAGCAGTTCTTC. It yields the protein CSASRRAGGTDEQFF.

In this sample, this clonotype turned up a few times. This chain uses TRBV2 with TRBJ2-5, with 12 bases fitting TRBD2. V lost 1 base, J lost 7 bases, and 1 base stayed unmatched. Per the germline V gene, CDR1 is SNHLY and CDR2 is FYNNEI. This CDR3 contains 14 residues. In DNA, the CDR3 is TGTGCCAGCAGTGAAGAACTAGCGGGGGGGACCCAGTACTTC. Its translation is CASSEELAGGTQYF.

The J gene is TRBJ1-4, the V gene TRBV29-1; 8 nucleotides line up with TRBD1. The CDR3 runs to 16 residues. J was trimmed by 1 base and V by 3 bases; bases with no gene match: 7. Looked up from germline, CDR1 is SQVTM and CDR2 is ANQGSEA. CDR3 nucleotides: TGCAGCGTTGAGGCGGGACAGGCGGGAACTAATGAAAAACTGTTTTTT. Its translation: CSVEAGQAGTNEKLFF. The whole variable domain, filled in from reference TRBV29-1 and TRBJ1-4, reads SAVISQKPSRDICQRGTSLTIQCQVDSQVTMMFWYRQQPGQSLTLIATANQGSEATYESGFVIDKFPISRPNLTFSTLTVSNMSPEDSSIYLCSVEAGQAGTNEKLFFGSGTQLSVL.

This clonotype was observed a few times. The chain couples TRBV7-2 to TRBJ2-2; D remains unclear. The V gene lost 1 base and the J gene lost 2 bases, with 8 bases spanning the gap. There are 15 residues in the CDR3. CDR1 is SGHTA, CDR2 FQGNSA, per germline. The CDR3 region is CASSLGGYNTGELFF. The CDR3 DNA follows: TGTGCCAGCAGCTTAGGGGGATATAACACCGGGGAGCTGTTTTTT.

In DNA form, the CDR3 reads TGTGCCAGCAGCCAACAGGGACCCACAGATACGCAGTATTTT. Its translation is CASSQQGPTDTQYF. V is TRBV7-3 and J is TRBJ2-3, with D possibly being TRBD1 (6 bases). The CDR3 consists of 14 residues. Germline V gives CDR1 SGHTA, CDR2 FQGTGA. The V end was cut by 5 bases, the J end by 2 bases, with 11 bases between.

The sample holds a few counts of this clonotype. The chain employs TRBV24-1 and TRBJ1-2; D gene uncertain. V lost 4 bases and J lost 0, with 14 bases in between. The CDR3 has 16 residues. The germline CDR1 and CDR2 sequences are KGHDR and SFDVKD. The CDR3 loop is CATSDMTPTANYGYTF. CDR3 nucleotide sequence: TGTGCCACCAGTGACATGACACCGACTGCTAACTATGGCTACACCTTC.

The chain is built from TRBV24-1 and TRBJ1-2, with D perhaps matching TRBD1 (5 bases). Trimming removed 3 bases from V and 5 bases from J, with 12 bases in between. CDR1 KGHDR and CDR2 SFDVKD come from the germline V gene. There are 14 residues in the CDR3. The CDR3: CATSDTRARYGYTF. The CDR3 region has the DNA TGTGCCACCAGTGATACCAGGGCCCGTTATGGCTACACCTTC.

This clonotype appeared many times. CDR3 in DNA: TGTGCCAGCAGTGCGGACAGGAGAGGCTACACCTTC. The encoded protein is CASSADRRGYTF. This chain connects TRBV27 to TRBJ1-2; 7 bases align to TRBD1. This CDR3 has 12 amino acids. V was pared by 5 bases and J by 8 bases, with 5 bases of the junction left unmatched. CDR1 is MNHEY, CDR2 SMNVEV, per germline (reference sequence).

This clonotype was observed many times. The chain employs TRBV30 and TRBJ1-1; D call uncertain. CDR3 size: 13 residues. Trimming left V 3 bases short and J 3 bases short, with 11 bases between. Germline CDR1 and CDR2: GTSNPN and SVGIG (reference sequence). CDR3: CAWSVLMDTEAFF. In nucleotides, the CDR3 is TGTGCCTGGAGCGTACTCATGGACACTGAAGCTTTCTTT.

The chain joins TRBV5-4 to TRBJ2-5; 10 bases agree with TRBD1. Per germline, CDR1 SGHNT and CDR2 YYREEE (reference sequence). The V segment lost 4 bases and the J segment 1 base; nucleotides outside the gene matches: 1. The CDR3 is 14 residues long. In DNA form, the CDR3 reads TGTGCCAGCAGCAGACAGGGGGCCCAAGAGACCCAGTACTTC. The encoded protein is CASSRQGAQETQYF.

The genes are TRBV27 and TRBJ2-2; D may be TRBD2 (6 bases). The CDR3 totals 14 residues. The V and J ends lost 6 bases and 5 bases respectively, with 13 bases between them. From germline, CDR1 is MNHEY and CDR2 SMNVEV (reference sequence). CDR3 nucleotide sequence: TGTGCCAGCAGCTCAAGGGACTCAACCGGGGAGCTGTTTTTT. This sequence encodes CASSSRDSTGELFF.

This chain links TRBV5-6 with TRBJ2-5; 8 bases are shared with TRBD1. Trimming at V came to 4 bases and at J to 1 base, leaving 6 bases not matched to a gene. Germline V lookup: CDR1 SGHDT, CDR2 YYEEEE. The CDR3 spans 15 residues. CDR3 in amino acids: CASSQAGQGQETQYF. CDR3 coding DNA: TGTGCCAGCAGCCAGGCAGGACAGGGCCAAGAGACCCAGTACTTC.